The 7 T cell receptor beta chains below come from one sample, sequenced in a study of blood T cells in healthy people across ages. Using a J-beta primer mix together with a sample-barcoded 5' primer, a second PCR was run for roughly 7 to 12 cycles. TCRdb reprocessed the 5' RACE reads with MiXCR, giving one entry per CDR3 protein. The sample gives hundreds of thousands of distinct CDR3 sequences, 56% of which show up once; 20% to 30% is in the top ten. The sequencing input was blood. The receptors stem from a man in his forties in good health.

This clonotype has more than one count but fewer than ten. This rearrangement joins TRBV27 to TRBJ2-7; 8 nucleotides line up with TRBD2. The germline V gene has CDR1 MNHEY and CDR2 SMNVEV (reference sequence). V was pared by 2 bases and J by 4 bases, with 7 bases of the junction left unmatched. The CDR3 covers 15 residues. As DNA, the CDR3 is TGTGCCAGCAGTTTAGTGAGCGGGAGTTGGTACGAGCAGTACTTC. It encodes CASSLVSGSWYEQYF.

CDR3 sequence: CAISEWALGPEAFF. The CDR3 nucleotides read TGTGCCATCAGTGAATGGGCTTTGGGGCCTGAAGCTTTCTTT. The chain links TRBV10-3 to TRBJ1-1, with D tentatively TRBD1 (5 bases). Germline V lookup: CDR1 ENHRY, CDR2 SYGVKD. This CDR3 region has 14 residues. V was cut by 3 bases and J by 6 bases, with 14 bases left in between.

V gene TRBV10-3 combines with J gene TRBJ2-4; no definite D call. This CDR3 contains 14 residues. Germline lookup yields CDR1 ENHRY and CDR2 SYGVKD. Trimming removed 5 bases at V and 11 bases at J, with 19 bases between. The CDR3 bases are TGTGCCATCAGTTCTTCCAGGTCTTCTAATCTTCAGTACTTC. It yields the protein CAISSSRSSNLQYF.

This clonotype was observed a single time. A junction boundary mismatches the germline segment, possibly from a read error. This rearrangement joins TRBV7-6 to TRBJ2-3, with 8 positions matching TRBD2. The CDR3 sequence is 15 residues long. CDR1 and CDR2 (germline): SGHVS, FNYEAQ. The CDR3 DNA reads as TGTGTCAGCAGCCCGATAGCGGGAAGCACAGATACGCAGTATTTT. Encoded protein: CVSSPIAGSTDTQYF.

V usage is TRBV29-1 and J usage is TRBJ1-2; D is uncertain. V was shortened by 4 bases and J by 5 bases, with 8 bases between the two germline ends. Germline values: CDR1 SQVTM, CDR2 ANQGSEA. The CDR3 contains 11 residues. Here the CDR3 reads CSVAQKYGYTF. The CDR3 DNA sequence: TGCAGCGTTGCACAGAAGTATGGCTACACCTTC.

The chain employs TRBV7-3 and TRBJ2-1; D uncertain. Looked up from germline, CDR1 is SGHTA and CDR2 is FQGTGA. V was pared by 5 bases and J by 9 bases, with 17 bases between. The CDR3 contains 14 residues. The CDR3 DNA reads as TGTGCCAGCAGCGATGGGCCCGGATCTGTTGAGCAGTTCTTC. Residues: CASSDGPGSVEQFF.

The CDR3 sequence is CSVATVDDEFF. CDR3 in DNA: TGCAGCGTAGCTACAGTGGACGACGAGTTCTTC. This chain connects TRBV29-1 to TRBJ2-1; D unclear. Deletions cut 6 bases from V and 14 bases from J, with 17 bases between. Germline values: CDR1 SQVTM, CDR2 ANQGSEA. This CDR3 has 11 residues.